The entry below describes one T cell receptor beta chain. What it recognizes is unknown. Sequencing targeted expressed TCRB transcripts, as all isolated RNA had been reverse transcribed. Deep immunoSEQ sequencing covered naive, central memory and regulatory T cell samples. TCRdb keeps only in-frame clones here, not all; method: immunoSEQ multiplex PCR. This sample carries fewer than 350,000 clones, roughly 8% of them seen once, and the ten largest clones take roughly 0.94%. J gave up 4 bases and V 0 bases, and 8 bases lay outside the gene matches. Germline CDR1 SGHNT, CDR2 YYREEE (reference sequence). The CDR3 has 16 residues. Stem cell-like memory, regulatory, central memory and naive CD4+ cells were sorted via CD45RO/CCR7/CD25/CD127/CD95/CD27. This sample was included in a study of beta chain features in type 1 diabetes. Study observations and caveats: Type 1 diabetes patients had VDJ junctions that carried fewer insertions and more deletions. Since sequencing was performed on cDNA, cells with high TCR expression could be over-represented.

Sequencing was performed on central memory CD4+ T cells from blood. The source of this sequence is a woman under 30 in good health. The rearrangement links TRBV5-4 to TRBJ2-3; 7 bases match TRBD2. This chain's CDR3 is CASSLGAGRAADTQYF. DNA of the CDR3: TGTGCCAGCAGCTTGGGGGCAGGGAGGGCCGCAGATACGCAGTATTTT.